This TCR beta chain was identified in a study of CD8+ T cells in alopecia areata. Trimming left V 0 bases short and J 8 bases short, with 12 bases between. Germline CDR1 reads SGHRS; CDR2 reads YFSETQ. The CDR3 is made up of 15 amino acids. Extraction and reverse transcription of RNA yielded cDNA as the sequencing template. TCRdb's copy holds only in-frame clones and misses some; the assay was immunoSEQ multiplex PCR. Of over 150,000 clones in the sample, 63% were seen once. There are a few counts of this clone. Here the sequenced sample was CD4+ T cells sorted from blood, taken at week 0. The V call is TRBV5-1, the J call TRBJ1-6; the D is unclear. The receptor's source is a human donor with alopecia areata. The CDR3 coding sequence is TGCGCCAGCAGCTTGGAAAGCGGATTGGATTCACCCCTCCACTTT. Translating gives CASSLESGLDSPLHF.